The 14 T cell receptor beta chains presented below share a single source sample, sequenced in a study of T cell repertoires in cytomegalovirus infection (dated by TCRdb to 2018 to 2020). Sequencing used an Illumina HiSeq 1500. TCRdb redid the processing of the public reads, applying fastp at Q25 and MiXCR, and retained in-frame beta chains. When rows share a CDR3 protein, they turn into one entry using the most common DNA and genes. The sample table shows more than 250,000 distinct CDR3 sequences, and roughly 15% are seen once. The ten largest account for around 8.7% of the sample. The sequencing input was PBMCs. These receptors were collected from a human donor in good health (CMV status not recorded). Some clones in this sample may be carry-over from other donors' samples.

This clonotype was counted ten times or more. CDR3 bases: TGTGCCAGCAGCTTAAGACCGGGGACGTACGAGCAGTACTTC. Translated: CASSLRPGTYEQYF. This chain links TRBV7-8 with TRBJ2-7; D could derive from TRBD1 or TRBD2 (5 bases each). The CDR3 length is 14 residues. V was trimmed by 2 bases and J by 4 bases, leaving 12 bases between them. Per germline, CDR1 SGHVS and CDR2 FQNEAQ.

The CDR3 coding sequence is TGTGCCAGCAGCTTAGCCTATGGGGGTCGGGGAGCGGGGAACGAGCAGTACTTC. It is translated as CASSLAYGGRGAGNEQYF. The chain couples TRBV7-2 to TRBJ2-7; 7 bases fit TRBD2. The V segment lost 0 bases and the J segment 5 bases; nucleotides outside the gene matches: 16. The V gene's germline CDR1 is SGHTA and CDR2 FQGNSA. The CDR3 loop spans 18 amino acids.

The chain is built from TRBV18 and TRBJ2-7; 9 nucleotides align to TRBD1. The J segment lost 5 bases and the V segment lost 1 base, leaving 6 bases of the junction unmatched. The germline V gene has CDR1 KGHSH and CDR2 LQKENI. This CDR3 is built from 15 residues. The CDR3 sequence is CASSPLGQGRDEQYF. CDR3 in DNA: TGTGCCAGCTCACCACTTGGACAGGGGAGGGACGAGCAGTACTTC. Full variable domain (remainder filled in from reference TRBV18 and TRBJ2-7): NAGVMQNPRHLVRRRGQEARLRCSPMKGHSHVYWYRQLPEEGLKFMVYLQKENIIDESGMPKERFSAEFPKEGPSILRIQQVVRGDSAAYFCASSPLGQGRDEQYFGPGTRLTVT.

There are a few counts of this clonotype. The chain is built from TRBV6-1 and TRBJ2-1, with TRBD2 identical over 9 bases. Germline assignment: CDR1 MNHNS and CDR2 SASEGT. J lost 8 bases, V lost 7 bases, and 9 bases had no gene match. The CDR3 spans 14 residues. CDR3 sequence: CASNLAGPVYEQFF. The CDR3 DNA follows: TGTGCCAGCAACCTAGCGGGACCCGTCTATGAGCAGTTCTTC.

The V and J genes are TRBV25-1 and TRBJ2-5; 7 bases align to TRBD2. CDR3 size: 14 residues. V shed 2 bases, J shed 5 bases, and the junction held 5 bases outside the gene matches. The germline gives CDR1 MGHDK, CDR2 SYGVNS. The CDR3 sequence is CASSEAGVGETQYF. The CDR3 DNA is TGTGCCAGCAGTGAAGCGGGAGTCGGCGAGACCCAGTACTTC.

CDR3 sequence: CASSLGDYEQYF. The CDR3 DNA reads TGCGCCAGCAGCTTAGGGGACTACGAGCAGTACTTC. The V gene is TRBV5-1, the J gene TRBJ2-7; tentative D call: TRBD1 (5 bases). This CDR3 contains 12 residues. V was pared by 2 bases and J by 3 bases, with 6 bases between. In germline, CDR1 is SGHRS, CDR2 YFSETQ. The full variable domain, in which reference TRBV5-1 and TRBJ2-7 provide the parts outside the CDR3, is KAGVTQTPRYLIKTRGQQVTLSCSPISGHRSVSWYQQTPGQGLQFLFEYFSETQRNKGNFPGRFSGRQFSNSRSEMNVSTLELGDSALYLCASSLGDYEQYFGPGTRLTVT.

The table lists this clonotype with many counts. This rearrangement joins TRBV7-2 to TRBJ1-2, with D unclear. Looked up from germline, CDR1 is SGHTA and CDR2 is FQGNSA. With 7 bases removed from V and 0 bases from J, the gap between germline ends came to 12 bases. CDR3 length: 14 amino acids. This chain's CDR3 is CASTREPSNYGYTF. DNA for the CDR3: TGTGCCAGCACTCGAGAGCCTTCTAACTATGGCTACACCTTC.

This clonotype was observed at least ten times. This chain uses TRBV7-2 with TRBJ2-4; possibly TRBD1 for D (6 bases). The CDR3 spans 16 residues. Germline V gives CDR1 SGHTA, CDR2 FQGNSA. The V end was cut by 1 base, the J end by 0 bases, with 10 bases between. The DNA of the CDR3 is TGTGCCAGCAGCTTAGTGACAGGTCTAGCCAAAAACATTCAGTACTTC. This translates into CASSLVTGLAKNIQYF. Based on the CDR3 plus reference TRBV7-2 and TRBJ2-4, the full variable domain is GAGVSQSPSNKVTEKGKDVELRCDPISGHTALYWYRQSLGQGLEFLIYFQGNSAPDKSGLPSDRFSAERTGGSVSTLTIQRTQQEDSAVYLCASSLVTGLAKNIQYFGAGTRLSVL.

In this sample, this clonotype turned up many times. J is TRBJ1-4 and V is TRBV7-2, with D uncertain. The CDR3 is 16 amino acids. From germline, CDR1 is SGHTA and CDR2 FQGNSA. V shed 2 bases and J shed 3 bases, with 13 bases lying between them. In DNA, the CDR3 is TGTGCCAGCAGCTTAACGAGGGTGTTAGCTAATGAAAAACTGTTTTTT. Its translation is CASSLTRVLANEKLFF.

This clonotype was picked up many times. The chain links TRBV20-1 to TRBJ2-1, with a possible D match to TRBD2 (5 bases). The V gene lost 1 base and the J gene lost 4 bases, with 11 bases spanning the gap. Germline loops: CDR1 DFQATT, CDR2 SNEGSKA (reference sequence). The CDR3 consists of 14 residues. The CDR3 nucleotides are TGCAGTGCTAGAGGAGCGGAGACGTACAATGAGCAGTTCTTC. This translates into CSARGAETYNEQFF.

The sample holds a few counts of this clonotype. This rearrangement joins TRBV3-1 to TRBJ2-7; TRBD2 matches 8 bases. The CDR3 sequence is 15 residues long. Germline lookup yields CDR1 LGHDT and CDR2 YNNKEL (reference sequence). Trimming took 6 bases from V and 2 from J; bases not matched to a gene: 9. In DNA form, the CDR3 reads TGTGCCAGCAGTTCCCTGGGGACTAGTCCCTACGAGCAGTACTTC. This codes for CASSSLGTSPYEQYF.

The chain employs TRBV7-3 and TRBJ2-1, with D possibly being TRBD1 (5 bases). CDR3 length: 16 residues. Trimming stripped 5 bases from V and 8 bases from J, with 22 bases between. The V gene's germline CDR1 is SGHTA and CDR2 FQGTGA. CDR3 residues: CASSPGSGLEIHEQFF. The CDR3 DNA follows: TGTGCCAGCAGCCCAGGGTCTGGCCTGGAAATCCATGAGCAGTTCTTC.

The chain has TRBV5-4 and TRBJ2-6, with 8 positions matching TRBD1. Germline V gene data show CDR1 as SGHNT and CDR2 as YYREEE (reference sequence). The CDR3 length is 17 residues. V lost 4 bases to trimming and J lost 0 bases; unmatched junction nucleotides: 6. CDR3 sequence: CASSTGQANSGANVLTF. CDR3 DNA sequence: TGTGCCAGCAGCACGGGACAGGCAAACTCTGGGGCCAACGTCCTGACTTTC.

The V call is TRBV6-5, the J call TRBJ1-1; D is undetermined. The CDR3 length is 14 residues. Trimming shortened V by 6 bases and J by 6 bases, and 17 bases separated the two germline ends. Germline V gene lookup returns CDR1 MNHEY and CDR2 SVGAGI. CDR3 protein: CASSGAGIAPEAFF. DNA for the CDR3: TGTGCCAGCAGCGGAGCCGGGATCGCGCCTGAAGCTTTCTTT.